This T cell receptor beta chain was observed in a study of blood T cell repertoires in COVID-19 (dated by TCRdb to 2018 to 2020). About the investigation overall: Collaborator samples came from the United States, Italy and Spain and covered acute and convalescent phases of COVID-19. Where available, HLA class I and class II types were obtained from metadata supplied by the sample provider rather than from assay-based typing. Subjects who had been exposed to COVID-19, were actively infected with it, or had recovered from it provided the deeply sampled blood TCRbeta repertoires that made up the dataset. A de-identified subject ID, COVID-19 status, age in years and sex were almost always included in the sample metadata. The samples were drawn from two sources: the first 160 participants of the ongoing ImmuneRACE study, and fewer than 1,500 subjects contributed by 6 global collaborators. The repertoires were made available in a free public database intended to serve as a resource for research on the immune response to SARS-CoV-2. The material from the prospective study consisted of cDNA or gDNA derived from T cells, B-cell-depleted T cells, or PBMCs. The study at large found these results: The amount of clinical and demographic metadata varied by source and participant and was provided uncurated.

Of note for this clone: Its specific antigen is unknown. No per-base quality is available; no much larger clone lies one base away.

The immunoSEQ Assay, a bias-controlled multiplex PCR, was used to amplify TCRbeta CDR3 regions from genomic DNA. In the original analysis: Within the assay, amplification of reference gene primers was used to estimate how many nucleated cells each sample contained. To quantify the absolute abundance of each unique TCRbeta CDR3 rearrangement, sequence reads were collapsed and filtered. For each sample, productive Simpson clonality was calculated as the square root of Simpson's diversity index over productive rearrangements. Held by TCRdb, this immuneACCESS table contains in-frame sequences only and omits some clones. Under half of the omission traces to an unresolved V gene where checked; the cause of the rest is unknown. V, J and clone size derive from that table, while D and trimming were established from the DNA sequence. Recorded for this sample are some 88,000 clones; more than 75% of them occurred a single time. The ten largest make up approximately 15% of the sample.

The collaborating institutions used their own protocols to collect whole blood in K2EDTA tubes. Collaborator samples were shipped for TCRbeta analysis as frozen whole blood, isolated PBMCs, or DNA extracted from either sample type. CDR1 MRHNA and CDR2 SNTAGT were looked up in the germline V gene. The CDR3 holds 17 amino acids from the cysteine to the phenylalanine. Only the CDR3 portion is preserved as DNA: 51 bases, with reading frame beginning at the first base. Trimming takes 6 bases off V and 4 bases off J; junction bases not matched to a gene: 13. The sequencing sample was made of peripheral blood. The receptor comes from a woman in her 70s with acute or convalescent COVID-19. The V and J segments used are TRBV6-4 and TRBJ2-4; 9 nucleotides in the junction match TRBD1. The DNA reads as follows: TGTGCCAGCAGCGCCGGGACAGGGCCTAGTTTTAAAAACATTCAGTACTTC. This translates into CASSAGTGPSFKNIQYF.